A single sample gave rise to the 30 T cell receptor beta chains below, sequenced in a study of siplizumab effects on memory and regulatory T cells. Assay: immunoSEQ multiplex PCR; the TCRdb copy retains only in-frame clones and omits some. The sample holds tens of thousands of clones, roughly 87% seen once. The source material was naive CD8+ T cells sorted from blood. Receptors were obtained from a human donor in good health.

The CDR3 here is CASSEASGGWYEQYF. CDR3 coding DNA: TGTGCCAGCAGTGAAGCTTCGGGGGGCTGGTACGAGCAGTACTTC. The rearrangement links TRBV2 to TRBJ2-7; D may be TRBD2 (7 bases). Germline V lookup: CDR1 SNHLY, CDR2 FYNNEI. The CDR3 spans 15 residues. Between the trimmed V and J ends, which lost 0 bases and 4 bases, there was a span of 13 bases.

This sequence joins TRBV27 and TRBJ2-7; 7 nucleotides align to TRBD2. CDR1 and CDR2 from the germline V gene are MNHEY and SMNVEV (reference sequence). V gave up 3 bases and J gave up 4 bases; unmatched junction bases: 9. This CDR3 is built from 15 residues. CDR3 nucleotides: TGTGCCAGCAGTTTTTCCGCGGGAGCCTTTTACGAGCAGTACTTC. This codes for CASSFSAGAFYEQYF.

The chain recombines TRBV4-1 with TRBJ2-2; unclear D gene. Trimming pared 1 base from V and 6 bases from J, leaving 15 bases between. The germline V gene has CDR1 MGHRA and CDR2 YSYEKL. The CDR3 runs 16 residues. This CDR3 is CASSQVGKGIPGELFF. The CDR3 DNA reads TGCGCCAGCAGCCAAGTCGGTAAAGGGATTCCCGGGGAGCTGTTTTTT.

The rearrangement joins TRBV5-1 to TRBJ2-7, with 9 bases identical to TRBD2. The CDR3 covers 15 residues. Germline lookup yields CDR1 SGHRS and CDR2 YFSETQ. Germline trimming cut 3 bases from V and 3 bases from J; bases unmatched to any gene: 7. CDR3 protein: CASSSPIAGVYEQYF. The CDR3 DNA reads TGCGCCAGCAGCTCGCCCATAGCGGGGGTCTACGAGCAGTACTTC.

This sequence joins TRBV11-3 and TRBJ2-7; no clear D gene. Trimming took off 0 bases at V and 0 bases at J, with 15 bases between the two ends. This CDR3 has 17 amino acids. Germline lookup yields CDR1 SGHNT and CDR2 YENEEA. CDR3 DNA: TGTGCCAGCAGCTTAGATCTGGAAGAGGAGACCTCCTACGAGCAGTACTTC. Amino acid sequence: CASSLDLEEETSYEQYF.

This chain uses TRBV6-5 with TRBJ2-7; D call uncertain. The CDR3 is 14 amino acids. Trimming took off 6 bases at V and 0 bases at J, with 12 bases between the two ends. Germline V lookup: CDR1 MNHEY, CDR2 SVGAGI. CDR3 DNA sequence: TGTGCCAGCAGGTCGGGTTCGAGCTCCTACGAGCAGTACTTC. Protein: CASRSGSSSYEQYF.

The chain combines TRBV6-6 with TRBJ2-7, with D hard to call. Trimming cost V 6 bases and J 5 bases, with 17 bases left between them. CDR1 and CDR2 from the germline V gene are MNHNY and SVGAGI (reference sequence). This CDR3 spans 14 amino acids. The CDR3 DNA reads as TGTGCCAGCAGAACCACCACCAATCGAGACGAGCAGTACTTC. Translation gives CASRTTTNRDEQYF.

The V and J genes are TRBV7-9 and TRBJ2-2; tentatively, D is TRBD1 or TRBD2 (5 bases each). The CDR3 is made up of 19 amino acids. V lost 3 bases and J lost 0, with 20 bases in between. Germline V gene data show CDR1 as SEHNR and CDR2 as FQNEAQ (reference sequence). The CDR3 is CASSFPVRTGATNTGELFF. Here the CDR3 DNA reads TGTGCCAGCAGCTTCCCCGTCCGTACCGGGGCAACGAACACCGGGGAGCTGTTTTTT. The variable domain in full, completed from reference TRBV7-9 and TRBJ2-2, reads DTGVSQNPRHKITKRGQNVTFRCDPISEHNRLYWYRQTLGQGPEFLTYFQNEAQLEKSRLLSDRFSAERPKGSFSTLEIQRTEQGDSAMYLCASSFPVRTGATNTGELFFGEGSRLTVL.

V and J are TRBV7-9 and TRBJ2-3; the match to TRBD2 covers 11 bases. Germline V gene sequence: CDR1 SEHNR, CDR2 FQNEAQ (reference sequence). CDR3 size: 15 residues. J was trimmed by 4 bases and V by 3 bases; bases with no gene match: 3. CDR3 DNA sequence: TGTGCCAGCAGCTTTACTAGCGGGAGTGCAGATACGCAGTATTTT. Its translation: CASSFTSGSADTQYF.

V and J are TRBV7-9 and TRBJ2-7; 8 nucleotides line up with TRBD1. Trimming cost V 5 bases and J 5 bases; bases outside gene matches: 8. There are 14 residues in the CDR3. The germline V gene has CDR1 SEHNR and CDR2 FQNEAQ (reference sequence). In nucleotides, the CDR3 is TGTGCCAGCAGCCATCGACAGGGGCCGGACGAGCAGTACTTC. This sequence encodes CASSHRQGPDEQYF.

This chain uses TRBV29-1 with TRBJ2-3; TRBD2 matches at 11 bases. The CDR3 runs to 15 residues. Germline CDR1 SQVTM, CDR2 ANQGSEA. With V trimmed by 2 bases and J by 6 bases, 7 bases remained unmatched. As DNA, the CDR3 is TGCAGCGTTGAAATGGGACGGACTAGCGGGGATACGCAGTATTTT. Amino acid sequence: CSVEMGRTSGDTQYF.

This chain connects TRBV6-6 to TRBJ2-3; 8 positions agree with TRBD1. The CDR3 runs 16 residues. V shed 0 bases and J 4 bases; nucleotides not matched to a gene: 6. Germline V gives CDR1 MNHNY, CDR2 SVGAGI (reference sequence). This CDR3 reads CASSYSDSQGADTQYF. CDR3 in DNA: TGTGCCAGCAGTTACTCGGATTCACAGGGGGCAGATACGCAGTATTTT.

V usage is TRBV6-5 and J usage is TRBJ1-5; D remains unclear. This CDR3 has 11 amino acids. CDR1 and CDR2 (germline): MNHEY, SVGAGI. CDR3 coding DNA: TGTGCTGCGCAACATAATCAGCCCCAGCATTTT. Residues: CAAQHNQPQHF.

The rearrangement uses TRBV4-1 and TRBJ2-1; D gene uncertain. In germline, CDR1 is MGHRA, CDR2 YSYEKL. The CDR3 has 15 amino acids. Trimming removed 4 bases from V and 8 bases from J, with 18 bases in between. In DNA, the CDR3 is TGCGCCAGCAGCCCCCGGACCCCCTCCCCGGATGAGCAGTTCTTC. Translation: CASSPRTPSPDEQFF.

The chain employs TRBV4-1 and TRBJ2-5, with unresolved D. With 0 bases removed from V and 12 bases from J, the gap between germline ends came to 17 bases. Germline CDR1 and CDR2: MGHRA and YSYEKL. The CDR3 covers 14 residues. This chain's CDR3 is CASSQDYAPAQKYF. CDR3 nucleotide sequence: TGCGCCAGCAGCCAAGATTATGCCCCAGCCCAAAAGTACTTC.

The V and J genes are TRBV14 and TRBJ2-1; D is tentatively TRBD1 or TRBD2 (5 bases each). V dropped 4 bases and J dropped 2 bases, with 9 bases sitting between them. The CDR3 covers 14 residues. Per germline, CDR1 SGHDN and CDR2 FVKESK. As DNA, the CDR3 is TGTGCCAGCAGCCTTCTGGGACCCTACAATGAGCAGTTCTTC. It translates to CASSLLGPYNEQFF.

The V gene is TRBV5-6, the J gene TRBJ2-7, with D tentatively TRBD1 or TRBD2 (5 bases each). Germline CDR1 SGHDT, CDR2 YYEEEE. This CDR3 has 14 residues. V was pared by 2 bases and J by 3 bases, with 12 bases between. CDR3 nucleotide sequence: TGTGCCAGCAGCTTTGGGACGGGGAGCTACGAGCAGTACTTC. Translation gives CASSFGTGSYEQYF.

This clone was detected a few times. The DNA of the CDR3 is TGTGGGGCAGGCAGTTACACCGGGGAGCTGTTTTTT. Translating it yields CGAGSYTGELFF. The rearrangement uses TRBV7-2 and TRBJ2-2; D is unresolved. Germline V gene lookup returns CDR1 SGHTA and CDR2 FQGNSA. The CDR3 has 12 amino acids. Drawing the rest from reference TRBV7-2 and TRBJ2-2, the complete variable domain is GAGVSQSPSNKVTEKGKDVELRCDPISGHTALYWYRQSLGQGLEFLIYFQGNSAPDKSGLPSDRFSAERTGGSVSTLTIQRTQQEDSAVYLCGAGSYTGELFFGEGSRLTVL.

The V call is TRBV21-1, the J call TRBJ1-1; no DNA check was done on the table's D call, TRBD1. TRBV21-1 is a recognized pseudogene. CDR3 length equals 17 residues. The CDR3 loop is CASPPYETEPRNTEAFF. DNA for the CDR3: TGTGCCAGCCCCCCTTACGAGACAGAGCCAAGGAACACTGAAGCTTTCTTT.

This sequence joins TRBV7-8 and TRBJ2-1; 11 nucleotides match TRBD2. After removal of 3 bases from V and 6 bases from J, the junction contained 4 bases not matched to a gene. Germline lookup yields CDR1 SGHVS and CDR2 FQNEAQ. This CDR3 has 15 residues. The CDR3 nucleotides are TGTGCCAGCAGCTTCCTTAGCGGGGGGGCCAATGAGCAGTTCTTC. It translates to CASSFLSGGANEQFF.

The rearrangement uses TRBV5-1 and TRBJ2-5, with no clear D. CDR3 size: 14 residues. V gave up 3 bases and J gave up 2 bases, with 11 bases separating them. Germline CDR1 reads SGHRS; CDR2 reads YFSETQ. CDR3: CASSSEVFQETQYF. In DNA form, the CDR3 reads TGCGCCAGCAGCTCCGAGGTCTTTCAAGAGACCCAGTACTTC.

The chain is built from TRBV9 and TRBJ2-5; 9 nucleotides align to TRBD2. This CDR3 is 15 amino acids long. With 0 bases clipped from V and 0 bases from J, the junction kept 0 bases outside the gene matches. Germline V gives CDR1 SGDLS, CDR2 YYNGEE. The CDR3 protein is CASSVGGGDQETQYF. CDR3 bases: TGTGCCAGCAGCGTAGGCGGGGGGGACCAAGAGACCCAGTACTTC.

The chain couples TRBV4-1 to TRBJ1-1, with a tentative D call TRBD1 (6 bases). The CDR3 is 14 residues long. V lost 4 bases to trimming and J lost 2 bases, with 11 bases between them. CDR1 is MGHRA, CDR2 YSYEKL, per germline. Here the CDR3 DNA reads TGCGCCAGCAGCCGACCAGGGGAAAACACTGAAGCTTTCTTT. It translates to CASSRPGENTEAFF.

This clone was picked up one time. The chain joins TRBV19 to TRBJ1-5; tentative D call: TRBD1 (6 bases). Germline V gives CDR1 LNHDA, CDR2 SQIVND (reference sequence). V dropped 1 base and J dropped 3 bases, with 13 bases sitting between them. The CDR3 runs 16 residues. The CDR3 DNA sequence: TGTGCCAGTAGTATAGGTTCCGCAGGGGTCAATCAGCCCCAGCATTTT. Residues: CASSIGSAGVNQPQHF.

In this sample, this clone turned up once. V gene TRBV21-1 combines with J gene TRBJ2-4; the tabulated D call, TRBD2, remains unverified against the DNA. TRBV21-1 is designated a pseudogene. The CDR3 extends over 16 amino acids. The CDR3 loop reads CASNLALLLAKNIQYF. In DNA, the CDR3 is TGTGCCAGCAACCTCGCTCTCTTACTAGCCAAAAACATTCAGTACTTC.

CDR3 amino acids: CASSLARRGFYEQYF. For the CDR3, the DNA is TGTGCCAGCAGCTTAGCGCGGCGGGGGTTCTACGAGCAGTACTTC. The J gene is TRBJ2-5, the V gene TRBV7-2; 7 bases line up with TRBD2. The J call is uncertain, as TRBJ2-7 better fits the DNA end. Germline lookup yields CDR1 SGHTA and CDR2 FQGNSA. This CDR3 has 15 residues.

The chain combines TRBV13 with TRBJ2-7; 8 bases line up with TRBD1. CDR1 is PRHDT and CDR2 is FYEKMQ in the germline V gene (reference sequence). The V and J ends lost 5 bases and 4 bases, in that order; junction bases with no gene match: 10. The length of the CDR3 is 15 residues. The CDR3 reads CASSGARTGRYEQYF. The CDR3, as DNA: TGTGCCAGCAGCGGAGCAAGGACAGGGAGATACGAGCAGTACTTC. Drawing the rest from reference TRBV13 and TRBJ2-7, the complete variable domain is AAGVIQSPRHLIKEKRETATLKCYPIPRHDTVYWYQQGPGQDPQFLISFYEKMQSDKGSIPDRFSAQQFSDYHSELNMSSLELGDSALYFCASSGARTGRYEQYFGPGTRLTVT.

The chain carries TRBV2 and TRBJ1-4; D remains unclear. The CDR3 covers 15 residues. Trimming removed 6 bases at V and 0 bases at J, with 11 bases between. The germline V gene encodes CDR1 SNHLY and CDR2 FYNNEI. Written as DNA, the CDR3 is TGTGCCAGCAGCTATTGGACTGCAACTAATGAAAAACTGTTTTTT. This sequence encodes CASSYWTATNEKLFF.

The rearrangement uses TRBV9 and TRBJ2-3, with TRBD2 identical over 9 bases. The ends lost 2 bases at V and 6 bases at J; junction bases unmatched: 7. The germline CDR1 and CDR2 sequences are SGDLS and YYNGEE. The CDR3 is 15 amino acids. This CDR3 reads CASSVGASGADTQYF. The DNA for the CDR3 is TGTGCCAGCAGCGTGGGGGCTAGCGGGGCGGATACGCAGTATTTT.

The chain links TRBV4-2 to TRBJ2-5; D gene uncertain. Germline CDR1 is LGHNA and CDR2 is YNFKEQ. There are 15 residues in the CDR3. The V end was cut by 1 base, the J end by 1 base, with 10 bases between. The chain's CDR3 is CASSQVAAPQETQYF. The CDR3 DNA follows: TGTGCCAGCAGCCAAGTGGCCGCTCCCCAAGAGACCCAGTACTTC.